What follows are 17 T cell receptor beta chains derived from one specimen sequenced in a study of PD-L1 blockade in urothelial cancer. Produced via immunoSEQ multiplex PCR; TCRdb's table is partial and in-frame only. Of under 100,000 clones listed, 82% are singletons. The source material was PBMCs, sampled around atezolizumab (anti-PD-L1) treatment. These receptors were collected from a man aged 70 or older with urothelial cancer.

The genes are TRBV29-1 and TRBJ1-2, with 8 bases that match TRBD1. Looked up from germline, CDR1 is SQVTM and CDR2 is ANQGSEA. This CDR3 spans 14 amino acids. J was trimmed by 2 bases and V by 4 bases; bases with no gene match: 6. CDR3 coding DNA: TGCAGCGTTGGTGACAGGGGAGGCAACTATGGCTACACCTTC. Its translation: CSVGDRGGNYGYTF.

This clone appeared once. V usage is TRBV5-1 and J usage is TRBJ1-1; 11 bases match TRBD1. The CDR3 has 16 residues. V lost 4 bases and J lost 4; bases outside the gene matches: 9. Looked up from germline, CDR1 is SGHRS and CDR2 is YFSETQ. CDR3 nucleotides: TGCGCCAGCAGCCCCGGACAGGGGGCGCGAGGCACTGAAGCTTTCTTT. This encodes CASSPGQGARGTEAFF.

This clone was detected only once. The gene calls are TRBV9 and TRBJ1-1; D gene uncertain. V gave up 4 bases and J gave up 0 bases, with 7 bases separating them. Germline V gene data show CDR1 as SGDLS and CDR2 as YYNGEE. The CDR3 runs to 13 residues. The CDR3 sequence: CASSLPVNTEAFF. Here the CDR3 DNA reads TGTGCCAGCAGCCTCCCAGTGAACACTGAAGCTTTCTTT.

V gene TRBV28 combines with J gene TRBJ2-3; TRBD1 aligns across 8 bases. The CDR3 sequence is 15 residues long. Unmatched junction bases numbered 7, after V lost 3 bases and J lost 5 bases. The V gene's germline CDR1 is MDHEN and CDR2 SYDVKM. CDR3 sequence: CASSFRTGRLDTQYF. The CDR3 DNA is TGTGCCAGCAGTTTTCGGACAGGGAGACTAGATACGCAGTATTTT.

This chain uses TRBV18 with TRBJ2-2; no definite D call. The CDR3 has 17 amino acids. Looked up from germline, CDR1 is KGHSH and CDR2 is LQKENI. V was clipped by 3 bases and J by 0 bases, with 14 bases between them. DNA of the CDR3: TGTGCCAGCTCACCCTCGGGTTGGCCCTCGAACACCGGGGAGCTGTTTTTT. It encodes CASSPSGWPSNTGELFF.

V gene TRBV11-2 combines with J gene TRBJ1-1; 9 bases are a match to TRBD1. This CDR3 has 16 residues. In germline, CDR1 is SGHAT, CDR2 FQNNGV. V shed 3 bases, J shed 3 bases, and the junction held 8 bases outside the gene matches. The CDR3 region has the DNA TGTGCCAGCAGCTTCGGAAACAGGGGGCTGGACACTGAAGCTTTCTTT. Translation gives CASSFGNRGLDTEAFF. Based on the CDR3 plus reference TRBV11-2 and TRBJ1-1, the full variable domain is EAGVAQSPRYKIIEKRQSVAFWCNPISGHATLYWYQQILGQGPKLLIQFQNNGVVDDSQLPKDRFSAERLKGVDSTLKIQPAKLEDSAVYLCASSFGNRGLDTEAFFGQGTRLTVV.

This clone was counted a few times. The rearrangement joins TRBV6-1 to TRBJ1-5, with 9 bases lining up with TRBD1. Looked up from germline, CDR1 is MNHNS and CDR2 is SASEGT. The CDR3 has 16 residues. J was trimmed by 3 bases and V by 1 base; bases with no gene match: 4. The CDR3 region is CASSEGTGVLNQPQHF. The CDR3, as DNA: TGTGCCAGCAGTGAAGGGACAGGGGTTCTCAATCAGCCCCAGCATTTT.

To note about this clone: The same CDR3 also results from other DNA sequences found in this sample. The chain links TRBV27 to TRBJ1-1, with TRBD1 matching over 8 bases. Germline V lookup: CDR1 MNHEY, CDR2 SMNVEV (reference sequence). V dropped 5 bases and J dropped 1; count of bases not matched to a gene: 6. The CDR3 is 15 residues long. CDR3 sequence reads: CASSKNRGGNTEAFF. The DNA for the CDR3 is TGTGCCAGCAGTAAGAACAGGGGGGGGAACACTGAAGCTTTCTTT.

This sequence joins TRBV30 and TRBJ1-2; TRBD1 is a possible D gene (6 bases). Per germline, CDR1 GTSNPN and CDR2 SVGIG (reference sequence). The CDR3 has 17 residues. Trimming cost V 7 bases and J 0 bases, with 24 bases left between them. CDR3 in amino acids: CASSGGTSLRSNYGYTF. CDR3 DNA: TGTGCCTCCAGCGGGGGGACATCCCTCCGTTCTAACTATGGCTACACCTTC.

The J gene is TRBJ1-4, the V gene TRBV7-2; possible D gene TRBD1, 5 bases. Trimming took off 5 bases at V and 8 bases at J, with 12 bases between the two ends. Germline V gives CDR1 SGHTA, CDR2 FQGNSA. CDR3 size: 13 residues. The chain's CDR3 is CASSRRGREKLFF. CDR3 bases: TGTGCCAGCAGCCGGAGGGGCCGGGAAAAACTGTTTTTT.

The gene calls are TRBV7-6 and TRBJ2-3, with TRBD2 matching over 7 bases. Germline V gene sequence: CDR1 SGHVS, CDR2 FNYEAQ. CDR3 length: 16 residues. The trim removed 5 bases at V and 0 bases at J, leaving 8 bases unmatched. Written as DNA, the CDR3 is TGTGCCAGCAGCCCTGTCGCGGGGGACAGCACAGATACGCAGTATTTT. This encodes CASSPVAGDSTDTQYF.

The CDR3 loop is CASTREAYEQYF. CDR3 in DNA: TGTGCCAGCACCCGAGAGGCCTACGAGCAGTACTTC. The rearrangement joins TRBV2 to TRBJ2-7; D gene unclear. Germline CDR1 SNHLY, CDR2 FYNNEI. V lost 7 bases to trimming and J lost 2 bases, with 9 bases between them. This CDR3 region has 12 residues.

This clone has only a few counts. This rearrangement joins TRBV10-3 to TRBJ1-5; D perhaps matches TRBD1 (5 bases). This CDR3 is 13 amino acids long. Germline assignment: CDR1 ENHRY and CDR2 SYGVKD. Trimming pared 8 bases from V and 6 bases from J, leaving 14 bases between. For the CDR3, the DNA is TGTGCCATCCGGGGGGGTAGTGGTCAGCCCCAGCATTTT. It is translated as CAIRGGSGQPQHF.

This clone was detected a few times. Other DNA sequences in this sample translate to the same CDR3. The genes are TRBV11-2 and TRBJ2-7; D might be TRBD2 (5 bases). Trimming took off 0 bases at V and 0 bases at J, with 6 bases between the two ends. CDR3 size: 14 residues. The germline V gene encodes CDR1 SGHAT and CDR2 FQNNGV. CDR3 sequence: CASSLDRGSYEQYF. Here the CDR3 DNA reads TGTGCCAGCAGCTTAGATCGGGGCTCCTACGAGCAGTACTTC. The whole variable domain, remainder taken from reference TRBV11-2 and TRBJ2-7, is EAGVAQSPRYKIIEKRQSVAFWCNPISGHATLYWYQQILGQGPKLLIQFQNNGVVDDSQLPKDRFSAERLKGVDSTLKIQPAKLEDSAVYLCASSLDRGSYEQYFGPGTRLTVT.

V usage is TRBV7-2 and J usage is TRBJ2-3, with TRBD1 matching over 7 bases. V dropped 4 bases and J dropped 8; count of bases not matched to a gene: 6. Germline CDR1 and CDR2: SGHTA and FQGNSA. The CDR3 extends over 13 amino acids. CDR3 bases: TGTGCCAGCAGCTCAGACAGGGTTGGTACGCAGTATTTT. Amino acid sequence: CASSSDRVGTQYF. Supplemented by reference TRBV7-2 and TRBJ2-3, the full variable domain reads GAGVSQSPSNKVTEKGKDVELRCDPISGHTALYWYRQSLGQGLEFLIYFQGNSAPDKSGLPSDRFSAERTGGSVSTLTIQRTQQEDSAVYLCASSSDRVGTQYFGPGTRLTVL.

This clone has at least ten counts. The V and J genes are TRBV27 and TRBJ2-7, with 7 bases that match TRBD2. V gave up 11 bases and J gave up 7 bases; unmatched junction bases: 11. The CDR3 totals 12 residues. Looked up from germline, CDR1 is MNHEY and CDR2 is SMNVEV (reference sequence). CDR3 DNA sequence: TGTGCCGTTCGAGGGCAGGGAGGGGAGCAGTACTTC. Its protein is CAVRGQGGEQYF.

The rearrangement uses TRBV18 and TRBJ2-1; D may be TRBD2 (7 bases). Trimming cost V 10 bases and J 5 bases, with 15 bases left between them. The CDR3 consists of 13 residues. Germline lookup yields CDR1 KGHSH and CDR2 LQKENI. CDR3 loop: CATTAGHNNEQFF. CDR3 DNA: TGTGCCACCACAGCGGGACACAACAATGAGCAGTTCTTC.